Given below is one TCR beta chain in context. What it recognizes is unknown. CDR3 length: 16 amino acids. Germline V gene lookup returns CDR1 KGHSH and CDR2 LQKENI. With 8 bases clipped from V and 1 base from J, the junction kept 11 bases outside the gene matches. The data are from a study of shared clonotypes between healthy human individuals. The study, taken as a whole, reports: Sampling covered blood only; tissue repertoires likely differ. Estimated richness values were generally larger in naive subsets than in memory subsets. The four-donor shared clonotypes exceeded non-shared clonotypes in generation probability, with non-shared ones scoring lower. At large depth, rarefaction still showed sorted-subset sequencing to be incomplete.

Generated by immunoSEQ multiplex PCR, the TCRdb table keeps only in-frame clones and is missing some. The data contain 2 million to 2.5 million clones, 80% to 95% of them seen just once; the ten biggest clones take up approximately 0.36%. V is TRBV18 and J is TRBJ1-3; 7 bases line up with TRBD1. Sequenced: naive CD4+ T cells from PBMCs. Regarding subset: CD45RA+ positively selected. This receptor was identified in a young man in good health. Some clones in this sample may be carry-over from other donors' samples. The CDR3 here is CASTPKQGSSGNTIYF. Here the CDR3 DNA reads TGTGCCAGCACGCCCAAACAGGGGTCTTCTGGAAACACCATATATTTT. The complete variable domain, with remaining parts taken from reference TRBV18 and TRBJ1-3, reads NAGVMQNPRHLVRRRGQEARLRCSPMKGHSHVYWYRQLPEEGLKFMVYLQKENIIDESGMPKERFSAEFPKEGPSILRIQQVVRGDSAAYFCASTPKQGSSGNTIYFGEGSWLTVV.